The clone carrying this T cell receptor (beta chain) appeared a single time. No antigen is known for it. Only in-frame clones appear in the TCRdb table, and some are missing; sequencing was by immunoSEQ multiplex PCR. The table shows some 63,000 clones, with 84% occurring only once. The V gene end was trimmed by 5 bases and the J gene end by 6 bases; junction bases not matched to a gene: 3. CDR1 LGHNA and CDR2 YSLEER come from the germline V gene. The CDR3 spans 13 residues. The sample belongs to a study of T cell responses to AZD1222 COVID-19 vaccine. General study results and limits: Nearly half of unique spike-specific TCRs reportedly avoided B.1.351 and B.1.1.7 mutated regions. Baseline seropositivity occurred in only 5 to 7 AZD1222 recipients. Spike was spanned by vaccine-associated CD4 TCRs, which were dominant at 160-218 and 743-854. Mostly white British, mostly female donors; authors suggested clonal diversity may be underestimated.

The TCR sequence derives from an adult in good health. Sequenced material: peripheral blood, taken on day 0 of AZD1222 vaccination. The chain couples TRBV4-3 to TRBJ1-2, with TRBD1 matching 10 bases. The CDR3 DNA sequence: TGCGCCAGCAGCGGGACAGGGGTGAATGGCTACACCTTC. This translates into CASSGTGVNGYTF.